This T cell receptor beta chain was sequenced for a study of T cells in Graves' hyperthyroidism and ophthalmopathy. For the study at large: Peripheral blood collection took place at initial diagnosis, before any treatment. Study observations and caveats: Stable hyperthyroidism and ophthalmopathy were separated using 13 V-J signatures.

Note on this clonotype: Its antigen remains unidentified.

Using RNA transcripts as the source, TCR beta CDR3 regions were amplified. Initially, a first-round RT-PCR of the TCR CDR3 employed the HTBI primer set. TCRdb ran MiXCR on the multiplex PCR reads and lists one entry per CDR3 protein. The sample has under 450,000 distinct CDR3 sequences; around a sixth are singletons. A lack of ophthalmopathy progression within 18 months defined stable Graves' hyperthyroidism. A patient was excluded if there was uncontrolled infection, other autoimmune disease, pregnancy or lactation. The CDR3 is 15 residues long. CDR1 and CDR2 (germline): SGHVS, FQNEAQ. Trimming cost V 4 bases and J 3 bases; bases outside gene matches: 6.

Sample: blood. V usage is TRBV7-8 and J usage is TRBJ1-5, with 7 bases lining up with TRBD1. This clonotype was obtained from a woman aged 18-30 years with Graves' hyperthyroidism. The CDR3 DNA follows: TGTGCCAGCAGCTCCACCGGGACAGTCAATCAGCCCCAGCATTTT. Protein sequence: CASSSTGTVNQPQHF. Filled out from reference TRBV7-8 and TRBJ1-5, the complete variable domain reads GAGVSQSPRYKVAKRGQDVALRCDPISGHVSLFWYQQALGQGPEFLTYFQNEAQLDKSGLPSDRFFAERPEGSVSTLKIQRTQQEDSAVYLCASSSTGTVNQPQHFGDGTRLSIL.